This T cell receptor (beta chain) was documented in a study of blood T cell repertoires in COVID-19. Using immunoSEQ multiplex PCR, the repertoire was profiled, and TCRdb retains in-frame clones only, with some absent. Of 75,000 to 95,000 clones listed, about nine tenths are singletons. The CDR3 loop spans 16 amino acids. The TCR comes from a human donor in a cohort sampled during active COVID-19. V usage is TRBV12-2 and J usage is TRBJ2-7; TRBD2, as called in the table, went unchecked against the DNA. TRBV12-2 is classified as a pseudogene. The sample taken for sequencing was peripheral blood. CDR3 DNA: TGTGCAAGTCGCCCCTGTTTAGTCGCACCCCTCTACGAGCAGTACTTC. It yields the protein CASRPCLVAPLYEQYF.